These 20 T cell receptor beta chains share one sample of origin, sequenced in a study of beta chain features in type 1 diabetes. Every isolated RNA sample was fully reverse transcribed, so sequencing captured expressed TCRB transcripts. Some clones are missing from TCRdb's copy, which holds only in-frame ones; the method was immunoSEQ multiplex PCR. The table includes under 450,000 clones, about 15% detected once. Sequencing used naive CD4+ T cells from blood. These receptors all come from a man aged 25-40 years in good health.

This clone was seen only a few times. The chain combines TRBV5-1 with TRBJ2-3; the D gene is possibly TRBD2 (5 bases). V shed 6 bases and J shed 4 bases, with 24 bases lying between them. There are 17 residues in the CDR3. Looked up from germline, CDR1 is SGHRS and CDR2 is YFSETQ. CDR3 bases: TGCGCCAGCACCTTTAATGGAGGACGGGTGGGGTCAGATACGCAGTATTTT. This sequence encodes CASTFNGGRVGSDTQYF. Filled out from reference TRBV5-1 and TRBJ2-3, the complete variable domain reads KAGVTQTPRYLIKTRGQQVTLSCSPISGHRSVSWYQQTPGQGLQFLFEYFSETQRNKGNFPGRFSGRQFSNSRSEMNVSTLELGDSALYLCASTFNGGRVGSDTQYFGPGTRLTVL.

The chain combines TRBV4-3 with TRBJ2-2; 7 positions agree with TRBD2. V was clipped by 5 bases and J by 1 base; unmatched bases: 7. The CDR3 has 16 amino acids. Germline CDR1 is LGHNA and CDR2 is YSLEER. Written as DNA, the CDR3 is TGCGCCAGCAGCACGTCTAGCGGCCGGAACACCGGGGAGCTGTTTTTT. Protein product: CASSTSSGRNTGELFF.

There are a few counts of this clone. The V call is TRBV19, the J call TRBJ2-2; D is possibly TRBD1 (6 bases). In germline, CDR1 is LNHDA, CDR2 SQIVND (reference sequence). The length of the CDR3 is 13 residues. V gave up 7 bases and J gave up 6 bases, with 12 bases separating them. The DNA of the CDR3 is TGTGCCAGTAAACAGGGCCAGTCCGGGGAGCTGTTTTTT. This encodes CASKQGQSGELFF.

In its sample, this clone was seen a few times. The V call is TRBV12-5, the J call TRBJ2-3, with D unclear. V was cut by 3 bases and J by 4 bases, with 2 bases left in between. CDR1 is LGHNT, CDR2 FRNRAP, per germline. This CDR3 region has 11 residues. The DNA of the CDR3 is TGTGCTAGTGGTTTCGCAGATACGCAGTATTTT. Its translation is CASGFADTQYF.

This clone was counted between two and nine times. The chain combines TRBV7-9 with TRBJ1-1; D gene unclear. The ends were cut back, 1 base at V and 0 bases at J, with 6 bases in the middle. The germline V gene encodes CDR1 SEHNR and CDR2 FQNEAQ (reference sequence). The CDR3 contains 14 residues. CDR3 sequence reads: CASSLVPVNTEAFF. In nucleotides, the CDR3 is TGTGCCAGCAGCTTAGTCCCCGTGAACACTGAAGCTTTCTTT. The full variable domain, with the rest looked up from reference TRBV7-9 and TRBJ1-1, is DTGVSQNPRHKITKRGQNVTFRCDPISEHNRLYWYRQTLGQGPEFLTYFQNEAQLEKSRLLSDRFSAERPKGSFSTLEIQRTEQGDSAMYLCASSLVPVNTEAFFGQGTRLTVV.

This clone was observed a few times. This rearrangement joins TRBV6-5 to TRBJ2-5; possible D gene TRBD2, 5 bases. The CDR3 totals 15 residues. Germline CDR1 and CDR2: MNHEY and SVGAGI. Trimming stripped 6 bases from V and 7 bases from J, with 21 bases between. CDR3 coding DNA: TGTGCCAGCAGCCGCACTTCCCGAGGAGAGGGGACCCAGTACTTC. It is translated as CASSRTSRGEGTQYF.

The gene calls are TRBV30 and TRBJ1-4; maybe TRBD1 (6 bases). V shed 4 bases and J shed 8 bases, with 20 bases lying between them. The CDR3 is made up of 15 amino acids. CDR1 GTSNPN and CDR2 SVGIG come from the germline V gene (reference sequence). In nucleotides, the CDR3 is TGTGCCTGGAACCCCGGACAGACTAGAGCCGAAAAACTGTTTTTT. The encoded protein is CAWNPGQTRAEKLFF.

This chain connects TRBV6-5 to TRBJ2-3, with TRBD2 as a possible D gene (5 bases). Trimming left V 6 bases short and J 5 bases short, with 18 bases between. CDR3 length: 15 residues. CDR1 MNHEY and CDR2 SVGAGI come from the germline V gene. CDR3 sequence (DNA): TGTGCCAGCAGCGTAGCTCCCGGGATCGGAGATACGCAGTATTTT. It specifies CASSVAPGIGDTQYF.

The V and J genes are TRBV19 and TRBJ2-7, with 7 bases that match TRBD1. Germline V CDR1 and CDR2: LNHDA, SQIVND (reference sequence). The CDR3 sequence is 13 residues long. Unmatched junction bases numbered 3, after V lost 4 bases and J lost 3 bases. CDR3 loop: CASSRGDSYEQYV. CDR3 nucleotide sequence: TGTGCCAGTAGTAGAGGGGACAGCTACGAGCAGTACGTC.

This clone was observed a handful of times. The V and J genes are TRBV6-6 and TRBJ2-7; D is possibly TRBD1 (6 bases). Deletions cut 3 bases from V and 6 bases from J, with 15 bases between. This CDR3 has 14 residues. The V gene's germline CDR1 is MNHNY and CDR2 SVGAGI (reference sequence). The CDR3 protein is CASSYKGHLGEQYF. The CDR3 nucleotides read TGTGCCAGCAGTTATAAGGGACACCTCGGCGAGCAGTACTTC.

This clone was seen a handful of times. The J gene is TRBJ1-1, the V gene TRBV7-9; D gene ambiguous. V was trimmed by 1 base and J by 3 bases, leaving 9 bases between them. The CDR3 has 14 residues. Germline V gives CDR1 SEHNR, CDR2 FQNEAQ (reference sequence). CDR3 DNA sequence: TGTGCCAGCAGCTTAGAGGGCATTCACACTGAAGCTTTCTTT. Encoded protein: CASSLEGIHTEAFF. The variable domain in full, completed from reference TRBV7-9 and TRBJ1-1, reads DTGVSQNPRHKITKRGQNVTFRCDPISEHNRLYWYRQTLGQGPEFLTYFQNEAQLEKSRLLSDRFSAERPKGSFSTLEIQRTEQGDSAMYLCASSLEGIHTEAFFGQGTRLTVV.

On this clone: The germline gene is not matched at one end of the junction; a read error may be the cause. Other DNA sequences in the sample encode the same CDR3. V usage is TRBV4-3 and J usage is TRBJ2-3, with D perhaps matching TRBD1 (6 bases). Germline CDR1 LGHNA, CDR2 YSLEER. This CDR3 contains 19 residues. The DNA for the CDR3 is TGCGCGAGCAGCCAAGATCGGTTGTTTCAGGGGACCAGCACAGATACGCAGTATTTT. It specifies CASSQDRLFQGTSTDTQYF.

There are a few counts of this clone. This rearrangement joins TRBV12-5 to TRBJ2-5; a possible D gene is TRBD2 (5 bases). Germline V CDR1 and CDR2: LGHNT, FRNRAP. Trimming left V 6 bases short and J 7 bases short, with 18 bases between. CDR3 size: 14 residues. CDR3: CASGRTLGVGTQYF. CDR3 sequence (DNA): TGTGCTAGTGGGCGGACCCTCGGGGTCGGGACCCAGTACTTC.

V is TRBV9 and J is TRBJ2-3; 8 positions agree with TRBD1. V shed 4 bases, J shed 0 bases, and the junction held 10 bases outside the gene matches. Per the germline V gene, CDR1 is SGDLS and CDR2 is YYNGEE. The CDR3 runs 17 residues. As DNA, the CDR3 is TGTGCCAGCAGCCCCACGGCAGGGGGCTCTAGCACAGATACGCAGTATTTT. It is translated as CASSPTAGGSSTDTQYF.

The J gene is TRBJ2-7, the V gene TRBV2; D is unclear. The CDR3 is made up of 12 amino acids. The V gene's germline CDR1 is SNHLY and CDR2 FYNNEI. Trimming stripped 6 bases from V and 3 bases from J, with 9 bases between. The DNA for the CDR3 is TGTGCCAGCAGCGTCGAGATCTACGAGCAGTACGTC. Its translation: CASSVEIYEQYV.

This clone was seen more than once but under ten times. The chain couples TRBV15 to TRBJ2-5, with a possible D match to TRBD1 (6 bases). V lost 3 bases, J lost 2 bases, and 13 bases lay in between. Germline CDR1 reads LNHNV; CDR2 reads YYDKDF (reference sequence). The CDR3 runs to 15 residues. The CDR3 spells CATSRDRTAQETQYF. CDR3 in DNA: TGTGCCACCAGCAGGGACCGGACAGCTCAAGAGACCCAGTACTTC.

V is TRBV10-3 and J is TRBJ2-7, with a weak D call TRBD2 (6 bases). The germline V gene encodes CDR1 ENHRY and CDR2 SYGVKD. The CDR3 runs 16 residues. Trimming took off 3 bases at V and 4 bases at J, with 19 bases between the two ends. CDR3 bases: TGTGCCATCAGTGACCCGGATGGGGGGTCCTTTTACGAGCAGTACGTC. This encodes CAISDPDGGSFYEQYV.

The genes are TRBV7-2 and TRBJ2-3; perhaps D is TRBD1 or TRBD2 (5 bases each). V lost 5 bases to trimming and J lost 1 base, with 13 bases between them. This CDR3 is built from 15 residues. From germline, CDR1 is SGHTA and CDR2 FQGNSA. CDR3 in DNA: TGTGCCAGCAGCACTCGGGACCTCGGCACAGATACGCAGTATTTT. Amino acid sequence: CASSTRDLGTDTQYF.

This chain joins TRBV14 and TRBJ2-3; D is unclear. The germline V gene encodes CDR1 SGHDN and CDR2 FVKESK. Trimming removed 1 base at V and 1 base at J, with 15 bases between. The CDR3 covers 17 residues. CDR3 nucleotide sequence: TGTGCCAGCAGCCAAGGCTCCTTACTATCCCGCACAGATACGCAGTATTTT. Encoded protein: CASSQGSLLSRTDTQYF. The full variable domain, its missing parts supplied by reference TRBV14 and TRBJ2-3, is EAGVTQFPSHSVIEKGQTVTLRCDPISGHDNLYWYRRVMGKEIKFLLHFVKESKQDESGMPNNRFLAERTGGTYSTLKVQPAELEDSGVYFCASSQGSLLSRTDTQYFGPGTRLTVL.

This clone has just a few counts. The sample carries other DNA sequences with the same CDR3. The chain links TRBV7-2 to TRBJ2-1; D might be TRBD2 (5 bases). Trimming shortened V by 1 base and J by 4 bases, and 11 bases separated the two germline ends. There are 15 residues in the CDR3. Germline lookup yields CDR1 SGHTA and CDR2 FQGNSA. The CDR3 coding sequence is TGTGCCAGCAGCTTAGGAGGCGGAGGATACAATGAGCAGTTCTTC. Its protein is CASSLGGGGYNEQFF.